These T cell receptor beta chains were read from a single sample in a study of T-cell memory formation after mild COVID-19. Using its own MiXCR run on the 5' RACE reads, TCRdb lists one record per CDR3 protein. Here the sample spans 350,000 to 500,000 distinct CDR3 sequences, about a quarter being singletons. Sequencing was carried out using PBMCs or a T cell subset sorted from them (not recorded which). The origin of the receptors is an adult woman who had mild COVID-19 (a few samples of this study predate the infection). Cell type and time point are not known. CDR3s include the opening cysteine and the closing phenylalanine or tryptophan. D genes are given only for firm matches. Rows give clone size only sometimes, using once, few, many, or a class for an expanded clone.

CDR3 protein: CASSNSGASYEQYF; CDR3 DNA: TGTGCCAGCAGTAATAGCGGGGCATCCTACGAGCAGTACTTC; clone size: .; V gene: TRBV6-5; J gene: TRBJ2-7; D gene: TRBD2
CDR3 protein: CASSLWTTGRTVEQFF; CDR3 DNA: TGTGCCAGCAGCTTATGGACTACCGGGAGGACAGTTGAGCAGTTCTTC; clone size: .; V gene: TRBV7-8; J gene: TRBJ2-1; D gene: .
CDR3 protein: CASSLSLWTGEETQYF; CDR3 DNA: TGTGCCAGCAGCTTATCCCTTTGGACAGGGGAAGAGACCCAGTACTTC; clone size: few; V gene: TRBV7-6; J gene: TRBJ2-5; D gene: TRBD1
CDR3 protein: CASSPRTGAISGANVLTF; CDR3 DNA: TGTGCCAGCAGCCCGAGGACAGGGGCCATCTCTGGGGCCAACGTCCTGACTTTC; clone size: few; V gene: TRBV11-2; J gene: TRBJ2-6; D gene: TRBD1
CDR3 protein: CATSRDPTASDTQYF; CDR3 DNA: TGTGCCACCAGCAGAGATCCGACCGCGTCAGATACGCAGTATTTT; clone size: .; V gene: TRBV15; J gene: TRBJ2-3; D gene: .
CDR3 protein: CSGTVLSTDTQYF; CDR3 DNA: TGCAGCGGTACCGTACTGAGCACAGATACGCAGTATTTT; clone size: .; V gene: TRBV29-1; J gene: TRBJ2-3; D gene: .
CDR3 protein: CASSSGQSSYEQYF; CDR3 DNA: TGCGCCAGCAGTTCGGGACAGTCTTCCTACGAGCAGTACTTC; clone size: few; V gene: TRBV5-1; J gene: TRBJ2-7; D gene: TRBD1
CDR3 protein: CAWSVGTVGNQPQHF; CDR3 DNA: TGTGCCTGGAGTGTTGGGACAGTCGGCAATCAGCCCCAGCATTTT; clone size: many; V gene: TRBV30; J gene: TRBJ1-5; D gene: TRBD1
CDR3 protein: CAIKGGTEEQYF; CDR3 DNA: TGTGCCATCAAGGGCGGGACGGAAGAGCAGTACTTC; clone size: .; V gene: TRBV10-3; J gene: TRBJ2-7; D gene: .
CDR3 protein: CASSLVGPWGNEQFF; CDR3 DNA: TGTGCCAGCAGCTTGGTAGGACCATGGGGCAATGAGCAGTTCTTC; clone size: many; V gene: TRBV5-8; J gene: TRBJ2-1; D gene: .
CDR3 protein: CASTPSPVAEAFF; CDR3 DNA: TGTGCCAGCACCCCCTCCCCGGTCGCTGAAGCTTTCTTT; clone size: .; V gene: TRBV12-3/TRBV12-4; J gene: TRBJ1-1; D gene: .
CDR3 protein: CASSRGTPNSYEQYF; CDR3 DNA: TGCGCCAGCAGCAGGGGGACCCCCAACTCGTACGAGCAGTACTTC; clone size: .; V gene: TRBV5-1; J gene: TRBJ2-7; D gene: .
CDR3 protein: CATSRGGGGQGLREQYF; CDR3 DNA: TGTGCCACCAGCAGAGGGGGAGGGGGACAGGGGCTTCGCGAGCAGTACTTC; clone size: .; V gene: TRBV15; J gene: TRBJ2-7; D gene: TRBD1
CDR3 protein: CASSQQGPTEAFF; CDR3 DNA: TGTGCCAGCAGCCAGCAGGGTCCCACTGAAGCTTTCTTT; clone size: .; V gene: TRBV3-1; J gene: TRBJ1-1; D gene: .
CDR3 protein: CASSQDLEGVGGNQPQHF; CDR3 DNA: TGTGCCAGCAGCCAAGATCTTGAAGGGGTCGGAGGCAATCAGCCCCAGCATTTT; clone size: few; V gene: TRBV4-2; J gene: TRBJ1-5; D gene: .
CDR3 protein: CASSWGGRSSNQPQHF; CDR3 DNA: TGTGCCAGCAGCTGGGGGGGGCGCAGTAGCAATCAGCCCCAGCATTTT; clone size: few; V gene: TRBV5-4; J gene: TRBJ1-5; D gene: .
CDR3 protein: CSARDRGGNTQYF; CDR3 DNA: TGCAGTGCTAGAGATCGCGGGGGAAATACGCAGTATTTT; clone size: .; V gene: TRBV20-1; J gene: TRBJ2-3; D gene: TRBD2
CDR3 protein: CASSISRMSGSTDTQYF; CDR3 DNA: TGTGCCAGCAGCATTAGCCGGATGAGCGGGAGCACAGATACGCAGTATTTT; clone size: few; V gene: TRBV7-9; J gene: TRBJ2-3; D gene: .
CDR3 protein: CASSPRQRNTEAFF; CDR3 DNA: TGTGCCAGCAGCCCTAGACAGAGAAACACTGAAGCTTTCTTT; clone size: .; V gene: TRBV7-6; J gene: TRBJ1-1; D gene: .
CDR3 protein: CASSGSGDTGELFF; CDR3 DNA: TGTGCCAGCAGTGGTAGCGGGGACACCGGGGAGCTGTTTTTT; clone size: few; V gene: TRBV6-4; J gene: TRBJ2-2; D gene: TRBD2
CDR3 protein: CASSLAHGSGGYNEQFF; CDR3 DNA: TGTGCCAGCAGCTTAGCGCATGGGAGCGGGGGCTACAATGAGCAGTTCTTC; clone size: .; V gene: TRBV7-2; J gene: TRBJ2-1; D gene: TRBD2
CDR3 protein: CASSPGSYSTDTQYF; CDR3 DNA: TGTGCCAGCAGCCCCGGAAGCTACAGCACAGATACGCAGTATTTT; clone size: few; V gene: TRBV3-1; J gene: TRBJ2-3; D gene: .
CDR3 protein: CASSQGLENEQFF; CDR3 DNA: TGCGCCAGCAGCCAAGGACTAGAAAATGAGCAGTTCTTC; clone size: few; V gene: TRBV4-1; J gene: TRBJ2-1; D gene: .
CDR3 protein: CASSYSVASGTQYF; CDR3 DNA: TGTGCCAGCAGTTACTCGGTGGCTAGCGGAACCCAGTACTTC; clone size: .; V gene: TRBV6-2/TRBV6-3; J gene: TRBJ2-5; D gene: TRBD2
CDR3 protein: CASSDRGSQPQHF; CDR3 DNA: TGTGCCAGCAGTGACAGGGGAAGTCAGCCCCAGCATTTT; clone size: .; V gene: TRBV6-5; J gene: TRBJ1-5; D gene: TRBD1
CDR3 protein: CASSPLHRVDYEQYF; CDR3 DNA: TGTGCCAGCTCACCACTCCACAGGGTAGACTACGAGCAGTACTTC; clone size: .; V gene: TRBV18; J gene: TRBJ2-7; D gene: .
CDR3 protein: CASSVASGGITDTQYF; CDR3 DNA: TGTGCCAGCAGCGTAGCTAGCGGGGGAATCACAGATACGCAGTATTTT; clone size: .; V gene: TRBV9; J gene: TRBJ2-3; D gene: TRBD2
CDR3 protein: CATSLGDWYQETQYF; CDR3 DNA: TGTGCCACCAGTCTGGGGGATTGGTACCAAGAGACCCAGTACTTC; clone size: .; V gene: TRBV24-1; J gene: TRBJ2-5; D gene: .
CDR3 protein: CASSLTGSEQFF; CDR3 DNA: TGCGCCAGCAGCTTGACCGGTAGTGAGCAGTTCTTC; clone size: few; V gene: TRBV5-1; J gene: TRBJ2-1; D gene: .
CDR3 protein: CAKTAREETQYF; CDR3 DNA: TGCGCCAAGACGGCGCGGGAAGAGACCCAGTACTTC; clone size: few; V gene: TRBV23-1; J gene: TRBJ2-5; D gene: .
CDR3 protein: CSAPTVLYRFF; CDR3 DNA: TGCAGTGCCCCTACAGTGCTGTATCGGTTCTTC; clone size: few; V gene: TRBV20-1; J gene: TRBJ2-1; D gene: .
CDR3 protein: CASSLELGQEDGYTF; CDR3 DNA: TGCGCCAGCAGCTTGGAATTGGGACAGGAGGATGGCTACACCTTC; clone size: .; V gene: TRBV5-1; J gene: TRBJ1-2; D gene: TRBD1
CDR3 protein: CASRHDRGNTEAFF; CDR3 DNA: TGTGCCAGCAGGCACGACAGGGGAAACACTGAAGCTTTCTTT; clone size: many; V gene: TRBV12-3/TRBV12-4; J gene: TRBJ1-1; D gene: TRBD1
CDR3 protein: CSVETGGSLEQYF; CDR3 DNA: TGCAGCGTTGAAACGGGAGGGTCTTTGGAGCAGTACTTC; clone size: .; V gene: TRBV29-1; J gene: TRBJ2-7; D gene: TRBD2
CDR3 protein: CASSRTGEKLFF; CDR3 DNA: TGTGCCAGCAGCCGGACAGGGGAAAAACTGTTTTTT; clone size: .; V gene: TRBV9; J gene: TRBJ1-4; D gene: TRBD1
CDR3 protein: CASSLTGAGYYGYTF; CDR3 DNA: TGTGCCAGCAGCTTAACGGGGGCAGGATACTATGGCTACACCTTC; clone size: .; V gene: TRBV7-3; J gene: TRBJ1-2; D gene: .
CDR3 protein: CASSLTGLKHEQYF; CDR3 DNA: TGTGCCAGCAGCTTGACAGGGTTAAAACACGAGCAGTACTTC; clone size: .; V gene: TRBV5-5; J gene: TRBJ2-7; D gene: .
CDR3 protein: CSASGTPGLAAYNEQFF; CDR3 DNA: TGCAGTGCTAGTGGGACCCCGGGACTAGCGGCCTACAATGAGCAGTTCTTC; clone size: few; V gene: TRBV20-1; J gene: TRBJ2-1; D gene: TRBD2
CDR3 protein: CSVEDRRRGTEAFF; CDR3 DNA: TGCAGCGTTGAAGATCGCAGGCGAGGCACTGAAGCTTTCTTT; clone size: .; V gene: TRBV29-1; J gene: TRBJ1-1; D gene: .
CDR3 protein: CASSLGTGPLGEQYF; CDR3 DNA: TGTGCCAGCAGCCTAGGGACAGGGCCTTTGGGAGAGCAGTACTTC; clone size: .; V gene: TRBV12-3/TRBV12-4; J gene: TRBJ2-7; D gene: TRBD1
CDR3 protein: CAIRPLAGGPDTQYF; CDR3 DNA: TGTGCCATCAGACCCCTAGCGGGGGGGCCCGATACGCAGTATTTT; clone size: few; V gene: TRBV10-3; J gene: TRBJ2-3; D gene: TRBD2
CDR3 protein: CASSLFNPVRLRETQYF; CDR3 DNA: TGTGCCAGCAGCTTGTTTAACCCCGTCAGACTACGAGAGACCCAGTACTTC; clone size: .; V gene: TRBV7-8; J gene: TRBJ2-5; D gene: .
CDR3 protein: CASSRTGKNTEAFF; CDR3 DNA: TGTGCCAGCAGCCGGACAGGGAAGAACACTGAAGCTTTCTTT; clone size: .; V gene: TRBV7-3; J gene: TRBJ1-1; D gene: TRBD1
CDR3 protein: CASSTGTGGSGYTF; CDR3 DNA: TGTGCCAGCAGCACCGGGACAGGGGGCTCTGGCTACACCTTC; clone size: .; V gene: TRBV7-6; J gene: TRBJ1-2; D gene: TRBD1
CDR3 protein: CASSQGRFYEQYF; CDR3 DNA: TGTGCCAGCTCGCAGGGGAGATTTTACGAGCAGTACTTC; clone size: .; V gene: TRBV18; J gene: TRBJ2-7; D gene: .
CDR3 protein: CASSTLAASTDTQYF; CDR3 DNA: TGTGCCAGCTCCACTCTAGCGGCGAGCACAGATACGCAGTATTTT; clone size: .; V gene: TRBV14; J gene: TRBJ2-3; D gene: TRBD2
CDR3 protein: CASSQVPAGGPYEQYF; CDR3 DNA: TGTGCCAGCAGCCAAGTCCCAGCGGGAGGGCCCTACGAGCAGTACTTC; clone size: .; V gene: TRBV3-1; J gene: TRBJ2-7; D gene: TRBD2
CDR3 protein: CASSWGQGLQETQYF; CDR3 DNA: TGCGCCAGCAGCTGGGGACAGGGACTCCAAGAGACCCAGTACTTC; clone size: few; V gene: TRBV5-1; J gene: TRBJ2-5; D gene: TRBD1
CDR3 protein: CASSPMGQAQADTQYF; CDR3 DNA: TGTGCCAGCAGTCCCATGGGACAGGCCCAGGCAGATACGCAGTATTTT; clone size: .; V gene: TRBV12-3/TRBV12-4; J gene: TRBJ2-3; D gene: TRBD1
CDR3 protein: CASSFNDQGGYTF; CDR3 DNA: TGTGCCAGCAGCTTCAACGATCAGGGCGGCTACACCTTC; clone size: .; V gene: TRBV7-2; J gene: TRBJ1-2; D gene: .